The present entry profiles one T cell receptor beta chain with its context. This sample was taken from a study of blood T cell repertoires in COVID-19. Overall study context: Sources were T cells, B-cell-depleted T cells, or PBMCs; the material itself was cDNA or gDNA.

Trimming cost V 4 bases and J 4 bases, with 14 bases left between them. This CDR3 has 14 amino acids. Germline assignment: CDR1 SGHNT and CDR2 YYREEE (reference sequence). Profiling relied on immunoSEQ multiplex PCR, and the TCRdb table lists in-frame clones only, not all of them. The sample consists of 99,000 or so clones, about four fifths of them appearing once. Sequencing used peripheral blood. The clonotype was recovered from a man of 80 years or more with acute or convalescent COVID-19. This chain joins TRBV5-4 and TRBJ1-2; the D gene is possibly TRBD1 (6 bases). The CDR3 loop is CASSQGQLTYGYTF. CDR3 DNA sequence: TGTGCCAGCAGCCAAGGACAGCTCACCTATGGCTACACCTTC.